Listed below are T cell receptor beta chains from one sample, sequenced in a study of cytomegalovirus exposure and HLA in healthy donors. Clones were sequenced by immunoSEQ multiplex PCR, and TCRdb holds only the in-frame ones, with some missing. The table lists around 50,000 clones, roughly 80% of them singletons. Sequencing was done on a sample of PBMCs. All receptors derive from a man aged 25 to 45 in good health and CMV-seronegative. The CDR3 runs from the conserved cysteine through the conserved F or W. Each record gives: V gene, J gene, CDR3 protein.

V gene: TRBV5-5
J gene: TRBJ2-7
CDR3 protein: CASSLATGSGRISGVYEQYF

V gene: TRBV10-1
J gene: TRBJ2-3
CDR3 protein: CASSLFTPGLAYSADTQYF

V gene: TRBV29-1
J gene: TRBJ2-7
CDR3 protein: CSVGDSGSYEQYF

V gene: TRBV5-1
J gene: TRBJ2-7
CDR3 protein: CASSPRDTLQTYEQYF

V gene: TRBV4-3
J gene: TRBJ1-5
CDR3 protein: CASSSRPGLQPQHF

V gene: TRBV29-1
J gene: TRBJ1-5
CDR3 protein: CSVGGFGQPQHF

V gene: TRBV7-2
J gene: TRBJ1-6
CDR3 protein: CASSRGRGDDNSPLHF

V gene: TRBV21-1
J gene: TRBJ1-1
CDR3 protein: CASSEDRSEAFF

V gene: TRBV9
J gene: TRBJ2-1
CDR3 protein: CASSVGRGNYNEQFF

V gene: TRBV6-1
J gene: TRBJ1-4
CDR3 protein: CASSDNTGVFF

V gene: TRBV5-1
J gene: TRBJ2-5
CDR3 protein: CASSLEGLAGETQYF

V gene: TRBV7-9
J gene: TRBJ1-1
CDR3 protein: CASSLARNTEAFF

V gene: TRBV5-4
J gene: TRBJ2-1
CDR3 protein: CASSFLLAGVSEQFF

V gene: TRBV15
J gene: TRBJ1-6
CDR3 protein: CATSRENSRNSPLHF

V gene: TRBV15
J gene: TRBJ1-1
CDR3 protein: CATARQLPGTEAFF

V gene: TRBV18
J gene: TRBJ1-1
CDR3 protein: CASSPGGANTEAFF

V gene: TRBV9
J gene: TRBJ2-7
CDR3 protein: CASSVGGQANEQYF

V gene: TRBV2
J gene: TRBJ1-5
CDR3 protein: CASSAGDSNQPQHF

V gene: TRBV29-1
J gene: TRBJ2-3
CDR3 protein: CSVDDSYTDTQYF

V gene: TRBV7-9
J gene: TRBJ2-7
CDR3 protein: CASSPRIGTSGSAYEQYF

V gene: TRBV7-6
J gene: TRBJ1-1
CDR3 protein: CASSPRGTEAFF

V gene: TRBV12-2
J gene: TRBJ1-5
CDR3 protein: CASRLTSNGQPQHF

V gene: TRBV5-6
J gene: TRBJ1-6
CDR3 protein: CASSSGGVVGRVGSPLHF

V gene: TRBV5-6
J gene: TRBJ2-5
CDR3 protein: CASAELGGKEQETQYF

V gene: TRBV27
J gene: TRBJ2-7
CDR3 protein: CASSLGMPKGSYEQYF

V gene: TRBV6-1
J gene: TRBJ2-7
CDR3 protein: CASTGSGCEQYF

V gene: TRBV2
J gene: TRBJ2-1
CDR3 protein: CASMGGLAGVNEQFF

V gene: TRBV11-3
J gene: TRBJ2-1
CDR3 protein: CASSLAGEANEQFF

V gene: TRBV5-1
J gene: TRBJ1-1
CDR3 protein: CASSLVGRPNTEAFF

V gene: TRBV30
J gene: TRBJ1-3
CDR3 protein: CAWGDRVGNTIYF

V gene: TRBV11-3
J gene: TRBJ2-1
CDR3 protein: CASGLAGYNEQFF

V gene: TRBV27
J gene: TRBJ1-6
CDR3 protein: CASKSSGSPLHF

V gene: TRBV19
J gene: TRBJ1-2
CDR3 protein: CASTTGLYGYTF

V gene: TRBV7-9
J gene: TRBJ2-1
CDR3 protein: CSSTYPGTVLNEQFF

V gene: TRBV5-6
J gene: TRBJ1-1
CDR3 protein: CASSPGGGEAFF

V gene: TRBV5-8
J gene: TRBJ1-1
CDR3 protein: CASSSYSNTEAFF

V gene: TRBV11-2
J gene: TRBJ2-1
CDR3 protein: CASSLLAGGPSEQFF

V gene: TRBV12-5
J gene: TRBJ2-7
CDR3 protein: CASGLFPIMEQYF

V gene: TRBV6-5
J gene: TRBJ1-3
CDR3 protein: CASGQGSGNTIYF

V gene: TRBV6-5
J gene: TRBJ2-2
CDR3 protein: CASERAVNTGELFF

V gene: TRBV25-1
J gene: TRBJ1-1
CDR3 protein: CASSDPHGDRGNAEAFF

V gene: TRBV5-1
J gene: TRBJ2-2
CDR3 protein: CASTRTGPRTGELFF

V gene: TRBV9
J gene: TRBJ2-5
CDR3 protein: CASSVARGEETQYF

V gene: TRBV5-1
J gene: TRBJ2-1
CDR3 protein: CASSLVGGSASYNEQFF

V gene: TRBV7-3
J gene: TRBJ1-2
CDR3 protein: CASSPGQGAYGYTF

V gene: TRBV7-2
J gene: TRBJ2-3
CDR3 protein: CASSLAPGDDTQYF

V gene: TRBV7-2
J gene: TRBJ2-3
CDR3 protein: CASSLSLAVSTDTQYF

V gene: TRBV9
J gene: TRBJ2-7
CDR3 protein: CASSANSYEQYF

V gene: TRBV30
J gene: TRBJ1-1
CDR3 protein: CAWSVPPGFEGKAFF

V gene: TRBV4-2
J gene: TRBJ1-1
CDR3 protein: CASSQPDSRGNEAFF

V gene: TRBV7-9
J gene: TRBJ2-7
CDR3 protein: CASSFAGSSVEQYF

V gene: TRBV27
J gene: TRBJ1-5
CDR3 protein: CASSLYSTNQPQHF